This is a list of T cell receptor beta chains from one sample in a study of blood T cell repertoires in COVID-19. Produced via immunoSEQ multiplex PCR; TCRdb's table is partial and in-frame only. The sample contains about 380,000 clones, around 87% of which appear only once. Material: PBMCs or T cells enriched from blood (not recorded which). These receptor sequences come from a man aged 25 to 40 who had recovered from COVID-19. Both conserved end residues are trimmed from each CDR3. The D gene is left open where the match is weak.

>TRBV6-2/TRBV6-3|TRBJ2-5|.
ASSYIRIQETQY
>TRBV7-2|TRBJ2-1|.
ASSGGLARGNEQF
>TRBV5-1|TRBJ2-7|.
ASSRDWAYEQY
>TRBV13|TRBJ1-2|TRBD1
ASSLFGTANYGYT
>TRBV27|TRBJ2-7|TRBD1
ASSSGTVYHYEQY
>TRBV12-3/TRBV12-4|TRBJ1-6|.
ASGPGLGSPLH
>TRBV19|TRBJ1-2|TRBD1
ASRTTGGGGYGYT
>TRBV2|TRBJ1-3|.
ASSVSSRDTTGNTIY
>TRBV7-6|TRBJ1-3|.
ASSPQRWWDTIY
>TRBV19|TRBJ2-1|TRBD1
ASNPGQSYNEQF
>TRBV2|TRBJ1-5|TRBD1
ASRQGAGQPQH
>TRBV30|TRBJ1-6|.
AWELVTYNSPLH
>TRBV19|TRBJ1-1|.
ASSIGTEAF
>TRBV9|TRBJ1-6|.
ASSVDVHWLGGSPLH
>TRBV2|TRBJ2-1|.
ASKLTLVVNEQF
>TRBV5-1|TRBJ2-3|TRBD2
ASRASGGFTDTQY
>TRBV19|TRBJ2-1|TRBD2
ASSIKRDYSYNEQF
>TRBV29-1|TRBJ1-3|.
SVEEQPTGNTIY
>TRBV7-8|TRBJ1-2|.
ASSLANRDANYGYT
>TRBV11-3|TRBJ2-3|TRBD1
ASSQGTGGTDTQY
>TRBV7-3|TRBJ1-1|.
ASSLDSRMNTEAF
>TRBV19|TRBJ1-3|.
ASSGQGSSGNTIY